Given below is one TCR beta chain in context. Using immunoSEQ multiplex PCR, the repertoire was profiled, and TCRdb retains in-frame clones only, with some absent. The table includes 150,000 or so clones, about 82% detected once. The V and J ends lost 3 bases and 6 bases respectively, with 11 bases between them. Germline CDR1 is SEHNR and CDR2 is FQNEAQ (reference sequence). The CDR3 contains 13 residues. This entry is derived from a study of blood T cell repertoires in COVID-19. On the study more broadly: Acute and convalescent COVID-19 specimens originated in the United States, Italy and Spain.

The V and J genes are TRBV7-9 and TRBJ1-2, with unresolved D. The material sequenced was peripheral blood. The TCR was taken from a man aged 45 to 65 with active or convalescent COVID-19. CDR3 loop: CASSFGDFDGYTF. DNA for the CDR3: TGTGCCAGCAGCTTCGGGGATTTCGATGGCTACACCTTC.